This TCR beta chain was retrieved from a study of shared clonotypes between healthy human individuals. Looking at the study overall: The cohort had a couple of women and a few men, ages 18 to 49. Broader study findings: Represented genetic and exposure-history diversity was restricted by having few donors. The rarefaction results pointed to incomplete sorted-subset sequencing despite large depth.

V lost 7 bases to trimming and J lost 4 bases; unmatched junction nucleotides: 10. This CDR3 has 15 amino acids. Germline values: CDR1 MNHNY, CDR2 SVGAGI (reference sequence). The authors distributed each subset's genomic DNA evenly over several immunoSEQ plates. Repertoires were generated with immunoSEQ multiplex PCR, while TCRdb's copy carries only in-frame clones and drops some. The table has approximately 2,000,000 clones, about nine tenths seen once. As concerns this clone: As yet, its antigen is unknown.

The receptor comes from a man younger than 35 in good health. Some clones in this sample may be carry-over from other donors' samples. The chain uses TRBV6-6 and TRBJ2-3, with 8 bases fitting TRBD2. Sequencing was done on a sample of naive CD4+ T cells from PBMCs. The subset is: CD45RA+ positively selected. CDR3 loop: CASTDSGTGADTQYF. The CDR3 region has the DNA TGTGCCAGCACCGATAGCGGGACCGGAGCAGATACGCAGTATTTT.